This T cell receptor beta chain is drawn from a study of T cell repertoires in cytomegalovirus infection. For the study at large: Used in the study were CMV epitopes, some recently identified and HLA-C-restricted, others well-studied and HLA-B-restricted. Matching HLA type and CMV infection were both indicated by public TCR beta signatures. Findings of the study overall: Ex vivo, HLA-C-restricted CMV-specific TCR beta clonotypes prevailed over the rest of the response.

TCRdb used MiXCR to reprocess the reads, holding one entry per CDR3 protein. The data hold roughly 80,000 distinct CDR3 sequences, with 35% to 45% observed a single time. Ten or more counts support this clonotype. Its antigen remains unidentified. The sequencing used CD8+ T cells from cultured PBMCs, collected from culture after CMV antigen stimulation. The TCR sequence derives from a human donor in good health (CMV status not recorded). Some clones in this sample may be carry-over from other donors' samples.

The CDR3 is CASSLDSWDRDKTDTQYF. DNA of the CDR3: TGTGCCAGCAGCTTAGATTCGTGGGACAGGGATAAAACAGATACGCAGTATTTT. J is TRBJ2-3 and V is TRBV7-8; 9 positions agree with TRBD1. The CDR3 consists of 18 residues. Trimming took 1 base from V and 3 from J; bases not matched to a gene: 11. Per the germline V gene, CDR1 is SGHVS and CDR2 is FQNEAQ.